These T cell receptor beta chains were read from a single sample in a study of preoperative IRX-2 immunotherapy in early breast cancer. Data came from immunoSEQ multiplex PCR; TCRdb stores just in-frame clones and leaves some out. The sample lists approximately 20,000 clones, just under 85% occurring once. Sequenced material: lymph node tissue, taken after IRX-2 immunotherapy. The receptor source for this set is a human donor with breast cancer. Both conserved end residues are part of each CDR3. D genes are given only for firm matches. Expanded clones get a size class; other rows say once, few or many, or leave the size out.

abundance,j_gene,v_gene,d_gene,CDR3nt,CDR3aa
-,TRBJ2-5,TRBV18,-,TGTGCCAGCTCAGAGACCTTCAGAAAAGGAGAGACCCAGTACTTC,CASSETFRKGETQYF
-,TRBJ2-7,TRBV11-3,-,TGTGCCAGCAGCTTGGACCCAAATCCTTACGAGCAGTACTTC,CASSLDPNPYEQYF
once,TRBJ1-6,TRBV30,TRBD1,TGTGCCTGGAGGGGACAGGGTTCCAATTCACCCCTCCACTTT,CAWRGQGSNSPLHF
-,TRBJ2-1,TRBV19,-,TGTGCCAGTAGTCTTGGACAGAGCTACAATGAGCAGTTCTTC,CASSLGQSYNEQFF
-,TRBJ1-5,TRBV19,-,TGTGCCAGTATCGGGATTACACATAGCAATCAGCCCCAGCATTTT,CASIGITHSNQPQHF
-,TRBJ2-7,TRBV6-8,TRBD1,TGTGCCAGCAGCAAAGGACAGGCACGGTACGAGCAGTACTTC,CASSKGQARYEQYF
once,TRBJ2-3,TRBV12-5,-,TGTGCCAGCAATTGGCGGGGCGGCAGGAATACGCAGTATTTT,CASNWRGGRNTQYF
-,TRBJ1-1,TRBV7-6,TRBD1,TGTGCCAGCAGCTCCGGGACAGTTAACACTGAAGCTTTCTTT,CASSSGTVNTEAFF
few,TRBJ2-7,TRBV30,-,TGTGCCTGGAGTAGCAGGAACGATTACGAGCAGTACTTC,CAWSSRNDYEQYF
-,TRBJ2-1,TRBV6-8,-,TGTGCCAGCAGTTACTCGCGGGGACTCTCCTACAATGAGCAGTTCTTC,CASSYSRGLSYNEQFF
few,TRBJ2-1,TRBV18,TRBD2,TGTGCCAGCTCACCCGGGGGTCTAGCGGGAAGTGAGCAGTTCTTC,CASSPGGLAGSEQFF
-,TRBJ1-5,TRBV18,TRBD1,TGTGCCAGCTCAAGCGGACAGGGTAGCAATCAGCCCCAGCATTTT,CASSSGQGSNQPQHF
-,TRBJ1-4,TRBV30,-,TGTGCCTGGGCCCCGACAGTAAATGAAAAACTGTTTTTT,CAWAPTVNEKLFF
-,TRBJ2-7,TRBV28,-,TGTGCCAGCAGTTTAATCGCCTCCTCCTACGAGCAGTACTTC,CASSLIASSYEQYF
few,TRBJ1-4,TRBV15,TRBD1,TGTGCCACAACCCCGGGACAGAGTTTTGCTGAAAAACTGTTTTTT,CATTPGQSFAEKLFF
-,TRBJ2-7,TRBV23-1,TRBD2,TGCGCCAGCAGCCCAGGGACTAGCGGACGCTCCTACGAGCAGTACTTC,CASSPGTSGRSYEQYF
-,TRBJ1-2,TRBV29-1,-,TGCAGCGTTGAAGCAGAGGGGGACTATGGCTACACCTTC,CSVEAEGDYGYTF
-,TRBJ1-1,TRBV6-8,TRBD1,TGTGCCAGCAGCTCCCTCTGGGCAGGGGGACACACTGAAGCTTTCTTT,CASSSLWAGGHTEAFF
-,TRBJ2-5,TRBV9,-,TGTGCCAGCAGGGGTTACAACCAAGAGACCCAGTACTTC,CASRGYNQETQYF
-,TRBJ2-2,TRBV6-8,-,TGTGCCAGCAGTTACTCGATGGTCGGGACGAGACCTACCGGGGAGCTGTTTTTT,CASSYSMVGTRPTGELFF
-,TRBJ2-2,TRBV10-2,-,TGCGCCAGCAGTGAGGGGACAATTAACACCGGGGAGCTGTTTTTT,CASSEGTINTGELFF
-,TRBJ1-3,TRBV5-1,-,TGCGCCAGCAGCCGTGCGACCGAAGACTCTGGAAACACCATATATTTT,CASSRATEDSGNTIYF
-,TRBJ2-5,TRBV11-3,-,TGTGCCAGCAGCTTATATATAGCTTCGGAGACCCAGTACTTC,CASSLYIASETQYF
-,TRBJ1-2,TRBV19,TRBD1,TGTGCCAGTAGTATAGGAGGACAGGGGGCCTATGGCTACACCTTC,CASSIGGQGAYGYTF
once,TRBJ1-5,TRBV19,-,TGTGCCAGTAGCCTGGGAGCTTATAGCAATCAGCCCCAGCATTTT,CASSLGAYSNQPQHF
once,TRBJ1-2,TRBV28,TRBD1,TGTGCCAGCAGCCAGACGGGGACAGGGGTTGGTGGCTACACCTTC,CASSQTGTGVGGYTF
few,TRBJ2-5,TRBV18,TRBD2,TGTGCCAGCTCACAGGTAGCGGGGGGCCTCCAAGAGACCCAGTACTTC,CASSQVAGGLQETQYF
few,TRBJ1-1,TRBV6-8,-,TGTGCCAGCAGTGACTGGTCCGGGAACACTGAAGCTTTCTTT,CASSDWSGNTEAFF
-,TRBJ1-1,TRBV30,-,TGTGCCTGGAGACGGGGCGTCAACACTGAAGCTTTCTTT,CAWRRGVNTEAFF
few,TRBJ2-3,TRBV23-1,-,TGCGCCAGCAGTCTGCTAAGGGGGACGGTTACGCAGTATTTT,CASSLLRGTVTQYF
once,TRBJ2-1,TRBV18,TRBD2,TGTGCCAGCTCACGCACTAGCGGGGGGCCCAATGAGCAGTTCTTC,CASSRTSGGPNEQFF
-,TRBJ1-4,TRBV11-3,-,TGTGCCAGCAGCCAAGGGGGGACTAATGAAAAACTGTTTTTT,CASSQGGTNEKLFF
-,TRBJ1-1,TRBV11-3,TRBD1,TGTGCCAGCAGCTTAAGTACAGGGGGCGCTTATACTGAAGCTTTCTTT,CASSLSTGGAYTEAFF
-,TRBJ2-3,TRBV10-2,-,TGCGCCAGCAGTGAAGTGGGGTGGGATACGCAGTATTTT,CASSEVGWDTQYF
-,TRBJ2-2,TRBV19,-,TGTGCCAGTAGTATCGGCGCGACTCTCAACACCGGGGAGCTGTTTTTT,CASSIGATLNTGELFF
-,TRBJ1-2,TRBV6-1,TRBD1,TGTGCCATCAGTGAAGCCGGGACAGCCCACAACTATGGCTACACCTTC,CAISEAGTAHNYGYTF
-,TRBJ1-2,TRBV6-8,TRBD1,TGTGCCATCAGCCCGACAGGGGACGGCTACACCTTC,CAISPTGDGYTF
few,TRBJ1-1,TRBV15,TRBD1,TGTGCCACCAGCACCGGACAGGGGGTAGGGACTGAAGCTTTCTTT,CATSTGQGVGTEAFF
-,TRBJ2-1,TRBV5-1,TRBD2,TGCGCCAGCAGCACCGCAGGACTACTAGCGGGGTATGACAATGAGCAGTTCTTC,CASSTAGLLAGYDNEQFF
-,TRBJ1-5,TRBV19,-,TGTGCCAGTAGGGGGTATAGCAATCAGCCCCAGCATTTT,CASRGYSNQPQHF
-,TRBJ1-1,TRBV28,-,TGTGCCAGCAGTCCCCTTCGCTCGAACACTGAAGCTTTCTTT,CASSPLRSNTEAFF
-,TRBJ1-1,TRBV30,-,TGTGCCTGGGCCGGGGCGCGGGACACTGAAGCTTTCTTT,CAWAGARDTEAFF
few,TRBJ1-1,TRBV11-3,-,TGTGCCAGCAGCTTAGATTGGGAGATCACTGAAGCTTTCTTT,CASSLDWEITEAFF
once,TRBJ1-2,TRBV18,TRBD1,TGTGCCAGCTCACGGGACAGGTCTACCTATGGCTACACCTTC,CASSRDRSTYGYTF
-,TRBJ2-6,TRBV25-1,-,TGTGCCAGCAGTGACCCGAGAGGAGCGAGCGGGGCCAACGTCCTGACTTTC,CASSDPRGASGANVLTF
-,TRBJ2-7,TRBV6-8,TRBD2,TGTGCCAGCAGTATCGGACTAGCGGGCTACGAGCAGTACTTC,CASSIGLAGYEQYF
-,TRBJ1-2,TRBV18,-,TGTGCCAGCTCACCCGGCCTCAGGAGTAACTATGGCTACACCTTC,CASSPGLRSNYGYTF
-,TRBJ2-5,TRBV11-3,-,TGTGCCAGCAGACCAGGGAGGGGGCAAGCTAGAGAGACCCAGTACTTC,CASRPGRGQARETQYF
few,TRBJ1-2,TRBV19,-,TGTGCCAGTACCCTGGGGCAGGGAAACTATGGCTACACCTTC,CASTLGQGNYGYTF